Shown below are 14 T cell receptor beta chains from a single sample sequenced in a study of blood T cell repertoires in COVID-19. Sequenced by immunoSEQ multiplex PCR; TCRdb stores in-frame clones only, minus some. The sample lists approximately 97,000 clones, approximately 81% seen once, with more than 30% in the top ten. The material sequenced was peripheral blood. The receptors originated from a man aged 80 or over with acute or convalescent COVID-19.

V is TRBV11-2 and J is TRBJ2-5, with 7 bases matching TRBD1. From germline, CDR1 is SGHAT and CDR2 FQNNGV. With V trimmed by 5 bases and J by 5 bases, 8 bases remained unmatched. The CDR3 runs to 14 residues. The CDR3 nucleotides are TGTGCCAGCAGCCCCCGACAGGGCGGCGAGACCCAGTACTTC. This gives the protein CASSPRQGGETQYF. The complete variable domain, with remaining parts taken from reference TRBV11-2 and TRBJ2-5, reads EAGVAQSPRYKIIEKRQSVAFWCNPISGHATLYWYQQILGQGPKLLIQFQNNGVVDDSQLPKDRFSAERLKGVDSTLKIQPAKLEDSAVYLCASSPRQGGETQYFGPGTRLLVL.

This clone was counted only a few times. This chain links TRBV7-9 with TRBJ1-6; maybe TRBD1 (5 bases). Germline loops: CDR1 SEHNR, CDR2 FQNEAQ (reference sequence). This CDR3 spans 14 amino acids. V lost 1 base and J 9 bases, leaving 10 bases between the germline ends. The DNA for the CDR3 is TGTGCCAGCAGCTTAGTTCAGGGAGGTTCACCCCTCCACTTT. It specifies CASSLVQGGSPLHF.

The chain carries TRBV5-1 and TRBJ1-2, with 9 bases matching TRBD1. The junction had 3 bases not matched to a gene; V was cut back by 0 bases and J by 3 bases. This CDR3 contains 15 residues. CDR1 and CDR2 from the germline V gene are SGHRS and YFSETQ. CDR3 amino acids: CASSLGTGDDYGYTF. CDR3 coding DNA: TGCGCCAGCAGCTTGGGGACAGGGGATGACTATGGCTACACCTTC.

The chain links TRBV5-4 to TRBJ1-3, with D perhaps matching TRBD1 (5 bases). The length of the CDR3 is 14 residues. CDR1 is SGHNT, CDR2 YYREEE, per germline (reference sequence). V lost 5 bases, J lost 2 bases, and 11 bases lay in between. Here the CDR3 reads CASRVMGPGNTIYF. CDR3 coding DNA: TGTGCCAGCAGGGTTATGGGGCCTGGAAACACCATATATTTT.

The rearrangement links TRBV27 to TRBJ1-2, with D possibly matching TRBD1 (6 bases). Germline V gives CDR1 MNHEY, CDR2 SMNVEV (reference sequence). The CDR3 sequence is 17 residues long. V lost 7 bases, J lost 4 bases, and 25 bases lay in between. The CDR3 sequence is CASTLMSAGAPRYGYTF. The DNA of the CDR3 is TGTGCCAGCACCCTAATGTCGGCAGGGGCCCCCCGCTATGGCTACACCTTC.

The gene calls are TRBV11-2 and TRBJ2-7; 8 nucleotides agree with TRBD1. The V segment lost 6 bases and the J segment 0 bases; nucleotides outside the gene matches: 4. The CDR3 totals 14 residues. Germline V gene lookup returns CDR1 SGHAT and CDR2 FQNNGV. CDR3 sequence (DNA): TGTGCCAGCAGTTCCGGGACAGGCTCCTACGAGCAGTACTTC. Its protein is CASSSGTGSYEQYF.

This clone has just a few counts. The CDR3 here is CASSYSVLAMATDTQYF. The DNA of the CDR3 is TGTGCCAGCAGTTACTCAGTACTAGCGATGGCGACAGATACGCAGTATTTT. The chain recombines TRBV6-2 or TRBV6-3 with TRBJ2-3; TRBD2 matches at 7 bases. The V gene end was trimmed by 0 bases and the J gene end by 3 bases; junction bases not matched to a gene: 9. Per germline, CDR1 MNHEY and CDR2 SVGEGT. This CDR3 contains 17 residues.

The rearrangement links TRBV3-1 (or the pseudogene TRBV3-2) to TRBJ2-1, with 9 bases matching TRBD2. The CDR3 covers 15 residues. V shed 5 bases and J 7 bases; nucleotides not matched to a gene: 9. Per the germline V gene, CDR1 is LGHDT and CDR2 is YNNKEL (reference sequence). As DNA, the CDR3 is TGTGCCAGCAGCTCCCCGGGACTAGCATCGAATGAGCAGTTCTTC. This gives the protein CASSSPGLASNEQFF.

The chain has TRBV18 and TRBJ2-7, with 7 bases that match TRBD1. CDR1 is KGHSH, CDR2 LQKENI, per germline. Trimming at V came to 5 bases and at J to 6 bases, leaving 13 bases not matched to a gene. The CDR3 covers 15 residues. The CDR3: CASSSFTGDIREQYF. The CDR3 coding sequence is TGTGCCAGCTCATCCTTCACAGGGGATATACGCGAGCAGTACTTC.

This sequence joins TRBV6-2 or TRBV6-3 and TRBJ2-1; 11 bases agree with TRBD2. Germline lookup yields CDR1 MNHEY and CDR2 SVGEGT. With V trimmed by 6 bases and J by 4 bases, 5 bases remained unmatched. This CDR3 contains 15 residues. CDR3 region: CASSRLAGTYNEQFF. In DNA form, the CDR3 reads TGTGCCAGCAGCAGACTAGCGGGAACGTACAATGAGCAGTTCTTC.

The chain has TRBV27 and TRBJ1-2, with D perhaps TRBD1 (6 bases). This CDR3 contains 12 residues. Between the trimmed V and J ends, which lost 6 bases and 4 bases, there was a span of 9 bases. Germline V lookup: CDR1 MNHEY, CDR2 SMNVEV (reference sequence). The CDR3 bases are TGTGCCAGCAGGCAGGGGAGCTATGGCTACACCTTC. Amino acid sequence: CASRQGSYGYTF.

The chain is built from TRBV7-2 and TRBJ2-3; 8 bases line up with TRBD2. With V trimmed by 2 bases and J by 5 bases, 6 bases remained unmatched. Germline V gives CDR1 SGHTA, CDR2 FQGNSA. The CDR3 is made up of 15 amino acids. The CDR3 sequence: CASSLRRLAGDTQYF. The CDR3 bases are TGTGCCAGCAGCTTAAGGAGGCTAGCGGGAGATACGCAGTATTTT. Variable domain in full (rest from reference TRBV7-2 and TRBJ2-3): GAGVSQSPSNKVTEKGKDVELRCDPISGHTALYWYRQSLGQGLEFLIYFQGNSAPDKSGLPSDRFSAERTGGSVSTLTIQRTQQEDSAVYLCASSLRRLAGDTQYFGPGTRLTVL.

Here the CDR3 reads CAISNGRGRSGSTSNQPQHF. CDR3 in DNA: TGTGCCATCAGTAACGGCAGGGGGCGCAGTGGATCTACGAGCAATCAGCCCCAGCATTTT. V usage is TRBV10-3 and J usage is TRBJ1-5, with 8 bases matching TRBD1. Trimming took 5 bases from V and 1 from J; bases not matched to a gene: 19. There are 20 residues in the CDR3. CDR1 is ENHRY, CDR2 SYGVKD, per germline.

This clone was seen just once. The J gene is TRBJ2-1, the V gene TRBV29-1, with D unclear. This CDR3 contains 12 residues. Germline V gene lookup returns CDR1 SQVTM and CDR2 ANQGSEA. Trimming stripped 7 bases from V and 1 base from J, with 8 bases between. CDR3 protein: CSGTISYNEQFF. Here the CDR3 DNA reads TGCAGCGGAACAATATCCTACAATGAGCAGTTCTTC.